This T cell receptor (beta chain) was captured by sequencing in a study of T cells in Graves' hyperthyroidism and ophthalmopathy (dated by TCRdb to the late 2010s). A note on the overall study: Peripheral blood samples were taken at the time of initial diagnosis, prior to any treatment. TCR V-J signatures able to tell the groups apart were searched for in a discovery cohort of 95 to 100 patients, of whom under 45 had Graves' ophthalmopathy and around 56 had stable Graves' hyperthyroidism. An independent validation cohort of fewer than 20 hyperthyroidism patients and 17 patients who later progressed to ophthalmopathy tested prospective prediction of ophthalmopathy. For training and testing, the 100 or so patients in the discovery cohort were randomly divided in a 7:3 ratio. The study also compared thyroid tissue and blood T-cell repertoires from five or six Graves' hyperthyroidism patients. After blood sampling, hyperthyroidism patients were treated with methimazole at a starting dose of 30 mg daily, and ophthalmopathy patients were treated with high-dose intravenous methylprednisolone. The paper reports TCR Vbeta CDR3 sequencing of about 140 peripheral blood samples: 43 ophthalmopathy, 70 to 85 hyperthyroidism and around 17 progressor patients.

The germline V gene yields SGHTA for CDR1 and FQGNSA for CDR2. Trimming removed 5 bases from V and 5 bases from J, leaving 16 bases between the germline ends. The CDR3 runs 14 residues from the cysteine to the phenylalanine. Just CDR3 DNA is preserved here, 42 bases in frame from base 1. In the ophthalmopathy patients, disease was moderately to severely active, with a Clinical Activity Score of 3 or more, a NOSPECS grade of 4 or more, and a duration of less than 3 months. Exclusion was applied to patients with uncontrolled infections, other autoimmune diseases, pregnancy or lactation. Clinical symptoms, serum thyroxine and TRAb, thyroid ultrasound, and orbital computed tomography formed the basis for the diagnoses. Ficoll-Paque density gradient centrifugation was used to isolate PBMCs from 9.5 to 10 ml of fresh peripheral blood. Total RNA was extracted with Trizol reagent, and quality was checked on an Agilent 2100 Bioanalyzer.

The study at large found these results: Blood samples also contained most of the expanded thyroid clonotypes (frequency above 0.001), which suggests that blood repertoires may reflect thyroid immune responses. During validation, the model predicted progression to ophthalmopathy a median of roughly 7.1 months ahead of onset, with around 70% sensitivity and 72% to 80% specificity. Sample size was not statistically predetermined, and investigators were not blinded to group allocation. In cross-validation, a model built on a 13 V-J signature told ophthalmopathy apart from stable hyperthyroidism with about 90% sensitivity and 81% to 82% specificity, and in testing the same model reached 80%/75%.

The TCR beta CDR3 regions were amplified from RNA transcripts. A first-round RT-PCR of the TCR CDR3 used the HTBI primer set with the Qiagen OneStep RT-PCR kit. Libraries were constructed in a second round of multiplex PCR, after which size selection and purification were carried out. Paired-end sequencing of the libraries was performed with 100 bp reads on an Illumina HiSeq2000. The paper's data handling went like this. Raw data were processed with SOAPnuke, discarding reads with adapters, uncalled bases, mean Phred below 15, or no exact constant-primer or identifier match. High-quality paired reads were merged with COPE v1.2.5, and unique nucleotide sequences were defined as clonotypes. MiTCR v1.1 was used to align the clonotypes against IMGT TRBV, TRBD and TRBJ reference segments. The analysis included only V-J combinations with a frequency above 0.0001, which together covered roughly 99% of the repertoires. A TCS score was defined as the ratio between F50 (clonal expansion) and ExV (chaos), using BLOSUM62-based TCRdist between CDR3 peptides within each V-J. Welch's t-statistics and random forest reduced fewer than 550 V-J features to 13, which were used in a naive Bayes classifier (R e1071). TCRdb applied fastp at Q25 and MiXCR to the public reads, then kept only in-frame beta chains. Each record represents a unique CDR3 protein, reported with the most common genes and DNA among its rows. It is TCRdb's table, rather than the study itself, that gives the V and J calls and clone size. Recorded for this sample are 500,000 to 750,000 distinct CDR3 sequences; 12% to 15% of them occurred a single time. The ten largest clonotypes hold roughly 7% of the sample.

This clonotype was seen ten or more times. The clone's antigen remains unknown. Per-nucleotide qualities are absent, and no much larger clonotype sits a single base away. The rearrangement joined TRBV7-2 to TRBJ2-7; the D gene could be either TRBD1 or TRBD2, each agreeing at 5 bases. The sequence was collected from a woman between 18 and 29 years old with Graves' ophthalmopathy. The sample comprised blood. Read as DNA, the sequence is TGTGCCAGCAGCCGGAGCGGTAGGGGCCACGAGCAGTACTTC. It specifies CASSRSGRGHEQYF.